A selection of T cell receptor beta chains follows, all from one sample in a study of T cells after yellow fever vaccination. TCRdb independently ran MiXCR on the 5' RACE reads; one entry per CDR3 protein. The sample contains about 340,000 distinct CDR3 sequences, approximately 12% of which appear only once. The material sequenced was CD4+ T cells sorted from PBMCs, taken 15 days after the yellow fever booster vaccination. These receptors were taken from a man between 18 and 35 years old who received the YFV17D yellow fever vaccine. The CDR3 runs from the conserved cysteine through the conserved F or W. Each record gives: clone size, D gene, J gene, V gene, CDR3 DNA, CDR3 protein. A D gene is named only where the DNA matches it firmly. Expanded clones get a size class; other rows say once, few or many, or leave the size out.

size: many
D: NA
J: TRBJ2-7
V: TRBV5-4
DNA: TGTGCCAGCAGCTTGCGAGGAGAGCAGTACTTC
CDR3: CASSLRGEQYF

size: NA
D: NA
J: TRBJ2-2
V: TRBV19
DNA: TGTGCCAGTAGTATGCTCGCTGGAGGGGAGCTGTTTTTT
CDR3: CASSMLAGGELFF

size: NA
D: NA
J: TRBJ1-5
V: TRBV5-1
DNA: TGCGCCAGCAGCTCCGGGCGGAACCTTAGCAATCAGCCCCAGCATTTT
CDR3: CASSSGRNLSNQPQHF

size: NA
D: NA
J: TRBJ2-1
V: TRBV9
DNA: TGTGCCAGCAGCGTCGGCTTAGAGAGCTCCTACAATGAGCAGTTCTTC
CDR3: CASSVGLESSYNEQFF

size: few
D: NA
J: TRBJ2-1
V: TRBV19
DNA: TGTGCCAGTAGTATAGGGCTAGCTTCCGGCGATGAGCAGTTCTTC
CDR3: CASSIGLASGDEQFF

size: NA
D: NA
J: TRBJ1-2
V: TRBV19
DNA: TGTGCCAGTGCCCGGGACAAACCAAACTATGGCTACACCTTC
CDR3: CASARDKPNYGYTF

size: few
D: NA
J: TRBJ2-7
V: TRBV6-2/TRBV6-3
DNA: TGTGCCAGCAGTTACCCAGCCGGGAATCACGAGCAGTACTTC
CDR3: CASSYPAGNHEQYF

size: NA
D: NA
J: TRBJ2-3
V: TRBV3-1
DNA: TGTGCCAGCAGCCAAGTTACCACAGATACGCAGTATTTT
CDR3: CASSQVTTDTQYF

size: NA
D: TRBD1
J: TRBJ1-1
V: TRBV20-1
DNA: TGCAGTGCTAGTCCCGGGACAGGGATAACTGAAGCTTTCTTT
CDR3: CSASPGTGITEAFF

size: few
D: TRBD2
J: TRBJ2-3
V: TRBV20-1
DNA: TGCAGTGCAGAACCGGGACTAGCGGGGGCCCTCACAGATACGCAGTATTTT
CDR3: CSAEPGLAGALTDTQYF